This T cell receptor beta chain was sequenced for a study of blood T cells in healthy people across ages. Researchers collected ten milliliters of peripheral blood from every single donor. Per sample, no less than 5.5 micrograms of total RNA were extracted. Germline CDR1 is LNHDA and CDR2 is SQIVND (reference sequence). V trimming: 3 bases; J trimming: 6 bases; junction bases outside the gene matches: 5. The CDR3 has 14 amino acids. This clonotype was found a few times. A second 7 to 11 cycle PCR used barcoded and J-beta primers. MiXCR, run by TCRdb on the 5' RACE reads, gives a single entry per CDR3 protein. The sample lists about 930,000 distinct CDR3 sequences, about 28% occurring once. This same sample was also part of a study on T cells of mothers and their children. That work states: Related mother-child pairs shared marginally more repertoire than unrelated pairs, though not significantly.

V and J are TRBV19 and TRBJ2-1; 7 nucleotides agree with TRBD2. The origin of this receptor is a woman aged 40 to 50 in good health. Sequencing used blood. CDR3 coding DNA: TGTGCCAGTAGTATCGCGGGAGCGTCCAATGAGCAGTTCTTC. Its translation is CASSIAGASNEQFF.